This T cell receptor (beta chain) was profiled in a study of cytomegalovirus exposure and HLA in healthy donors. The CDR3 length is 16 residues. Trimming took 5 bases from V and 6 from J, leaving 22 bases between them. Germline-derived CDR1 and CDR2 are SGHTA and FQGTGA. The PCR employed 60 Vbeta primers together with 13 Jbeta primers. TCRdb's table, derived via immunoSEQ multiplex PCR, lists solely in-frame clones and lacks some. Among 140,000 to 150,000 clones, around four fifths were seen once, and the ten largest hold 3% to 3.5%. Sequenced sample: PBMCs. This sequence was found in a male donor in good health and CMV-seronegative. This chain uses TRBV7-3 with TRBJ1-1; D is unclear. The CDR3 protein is CASSLYRGRTLAEAFF. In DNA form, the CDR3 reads TGTGCCAGCAGCCTCTACAGAGGGCGGACCCTCGCTGAAGCTTTCTTT.